Below, 9 T cell receptor beta chains from the same sample are listed, as sequenced in a study of blood T cell repertoires in COVID-19. The protocol was immunoSEQ multiplex PCR, while the TCRdb copy is restricted to in-frame clones and leaves out a portion. This sample has over 350,000 clones; around 90% occur once, and the top ten carry roughly 1.2%. The sample comprised PBMCs or T cells enriched from blood (not recorded which). These receptors came from a woman aged 18-29 years who had recovered from COVID-19.

This chain links TRBV29-1 with TRBJ1-3, with D possibly being TRBD1 (5 bases). Looked up from germline, CDR1 is SQVTM and CDR2 is ANQGSEA. The CDR3 extends over 18 amino acids. The V end lost 5 bases, the J end lost 0 bases, and 23 bases lay between the germline ends. CDR3 loop: CSVTFPWGSESSGNTIYF. The CDR3 nucleotides are TGCAGCGTTACGTTTCCATGGGGCAGCGAGAGCTCTGGAAACACCATATATTTT. Filled out from reference TRBV29-1 and TRBJ1-3, the complete variable domain reads SAVISQKPSRDICQRGTSLTIQCQVDSQVTMMFWYRQQPGQSLTLIATANQGSEATYESGFVIDKFPISRPNLTFSTLTVSNMSPEDSSIYLCSVTFPWGSESSGNTIYFGEGSWLTVV.

This chain joins TRBV5-1 and TRBJ2-7; 9 bases line up with TRBD2. The J segment lost 0 bases and the V segment lost 0 bases, leaving 4 bases of the junction unmatched. Germline assignment: CDR1 SGHRS and CDR2 YFSETQ. The CDR3 sequence is 16 residues long. CDR3 nucleotide sequence: TGCGCCAGCAGCTTGGCTAGCGGGGCCCCCTCCTACGAGCAGTACTTC. Its protein product is CASSLASGAPSYEQYF.

The chain uses TRBV29-1 and TRBJ1-2; perhaps TRBD1 as D (5 bases). Trimming removed 3 bases at V and 7 bases at J, with 18 bases between. The CDR3 extends over 14 amino acids. In germline, CDR1 is SQVTM, CDR2 ANQGSEA. The CDR3 reads CSVESAGRTGGYTF. The CDR3 DNA follows: TGCAGCGTTGAGTCGGCAGGGCGTACTGGTGGCTACACCTTC.

The chain recombines TRBV4-2 with TRBJ1-5; D might be TRBD1 (6 bases). CDR1 is LGHNA and CDR2 is YNFKEQ in the germline V gene. This CDR3 is 14 amino acids long. V gave up 3 bases and J gave up 4 bases, with 10 bases separating them. The CDR3 sequence is CASSHPTGNQPQHF. Written as DNA, the CDR3 is TGTGCCAGCAGCCATCCTACAGGGAATCAGCCCCAGCATTTT.

The chain has TRBV11-2 and TRBJ2-1; 8 positions match TRBD2. The CDR3 covers 16 residues. Trimming took 4 bases from V and 8 from J; bases not matched to a gene: 13. Per the germline V gene, CDR1 is SGHAT and CDR2 is FQNNGV. The DNA for the CDR3 is TGTGCCAGCAGCTCCTTAGACGGGGGGGCCGGCGATGAGCAGTTCTTC. Amino acid sequence: CASSSLDGGAGDEQFF.

The rearrangement joins TRBV4-1 to TRBJ2-7, with 7 bases identical to TRBD1. Germline V lookup: CDR1 MGHRA, CDR2 YSYEKL. Losses at the gene ends were 4 bases for V and 0 bases for J; bases not matched to a gene: 6. This CDR3 comprises 15 residues. CDR3 amino acids: CASSLRGQLSYEQYF. CDR3 bases: TGCGCCAGCAGCCTTCGGGGACAGCTCTCCTACGAGCAGTACTTC.

The chain couples TRBV5-1 to TRBJ1-1; TRBD1 might be the D (6 bases). The CDR3 is 17 amino acids. Trimming stripped 3 bases from V and 1 base from J, with 19 bases between. Germline CDR1 SGHRS, CDR2 YFSETQ. The CDR3 is CASSSLLSDRPNTEAFF. CDR3 DNA sequence: TGCGCCAGCAGCTCCTTACTCTCGGACAGACCGAACACTGAAGCTTTCTTT.

The CDR3 spells CASSRHLQGVFPLNTEAFF. For the CDR3, the DNA is TGCGCCAGCAGTCGCCACCTACAGGGGGTGTTCCCCTTGAACACTGAAGCTTTCTTT. This rearrangement joins TRBV23-1 to TRBJ1-1; 8 positions agree with TRBD1. TRBV23-1 is filed as an ORF, its function uncertain. The length of the CDR3 is 19 residues. V lost 4 bases to trimming and J lost 0 bases; unmatched junction nucleotides: 16.

The chain employs TRBV6-5 and TRBJ2-7; D remains unclear. There are 13 residues in the CDR3. CDR1 is MNHEY and CDR2 is SVGAGI in the germline V gene. V was cut by 5 bases and J by 2 bases, with 10 bases left in between. CDR3 sequence: CASSTSLPYEQYF. Written as DNA, the CDR3 is TGTGCCAGCAGTACATCGTTGCCCTACGAGCAGTACTTC.